Listed below are T cell receptor beta chains from one sample, sequenced in a study of beta chain features in type 1 diabetes. Data came from immunoSEQ multiplex PCR; TCRdb stores just in-frame clones and leaves some out. Among around 50,000 clones listed, just under 45% were seen once. The material sequenced was stem cell memory CD4+ T cells from blood. The receptors come from a man aged 30 to 45 with type 1 diabetes. CDR3s include the opening cysteine and the closing phenylalanine or tryptophan. D genes are given only for firm matches. Not all rows give a size; the values are once, few, many and, for expanded clones, a class.

d_gene	v_gene	j_gene	abundance	CDR3nt	CDR3aa
.	TRBV30	TRBJ1-2	.	TGTGCCTGGAGTGTAACCCTCCGGGATGGCTACACCTTC	CAWSVTLRDGYTF
.	TRBV2	TRBJ2-7	.	TGTGCCAGCAGTGAAATTCCGGGACTTACCTACGAGCAGTACTTC	CASSEIPGLTYEQYF
TRBD2	TRBV11-2	TRBJ2-4	.	TGTGCCAGCAGCTTAAATTCTTGGGCGGGAGAGGTCAAAAACATTCAGTACTTC	CASSLNSWAGEVKNIQYF
.	TRBV5-1	TRBJ1-1	.	TGCGCCAGCAGCCGACAGGTGAACACTGAAGCTTTCTTT	CASSRQVNTEAFF
TRBD1	TRBV7-9	TRBJ2-2	.	TGTGCCAGCAGCCAGAGGGGACAGTCCGGGGAGCTGTTTTTT	CASSQRGQSGELFF
.	TRBV30	TRBJ1-5	.	TGTGCCTGGGGGCAGGGTGGTAGTCAGCCCCAGCATTTT	CAWGQGGSQPQHF
.	TRBV7-2	TRBJ2-1	once	TGTGCCAACAGCTTAGCTCCCCCGTACAATGAGCAGTTCTTC	CANSLAPPYNEQFF
.	TRBV5-1	TRBJ1-3	.	TGCGCCAGCAGCTTGGACACATTTGGAAACACCATATATTTT	CASSLDTFGNTIYF
.	TRBV5-1	TRBJ1-2	.	TGCGCCAGCAGCCCCGGGGGGGGCGACTATGGCTACACCTTC	CASSPGGGDYGYTF
.	TRBV6-5	TRBJ2-2	.	TGTGCCAGCAGTGTACAGGGAGACACCGGGGAGCTGTTTTTT	CASSVQGDTGELFF
.	TRBV6-6	TRBJ2-1	.	TGTGCCAGCAGTGAGCTGGTATCCGTCTTC	CASSELVSVF
TRBD1	TRBV27	TRBJ1-1	.	TGTGCCAGCAGTTTATTTCCGACAGGGGGCCTGGCTGAAGCTTTCTTT	CASSLFPTGGLAEAFF
.	TRBV4-1	TRBJ1-1	few	TGCGCCAGCAGCCAAACAGGGATGTACACTGAAGCTTTCTTT	CASSQTGMYTEAFF
TRBD2	TRBV14	TRBJ2-1	few	TGTGCCAGCAGCCGAGGGACTAGCGGGAGCTGGCCGCAGTTCTTC	CASSRGTSGSWPQFF
TRBD2	TRBV27	TRBJ2-5	few	TGTGCCAGCAGAGTTCTAGCGGGTCAAGAGACCCAGTACTTC	CASRVLAGQETQYF
TRBD1	TRBV6-5	TRBJ2-2	few	TGTGCCAGCAGTTATCGGCAGGGGGCTAGCGGGGAGCTGTTTTTT	CASSYRQGASGELFF
TRBD1	TRBV18	TRBJ1-1	.	TGTGCCAGCTCACCGACAGGGATGAACACTGAAGCTTTCTTT	CASSPTGMNTEAFF
TRBD1	TRBV19	TRBJ1-5	few	TGTGCCAGTAAATTAAGCCGGGACAGATATAGCAATCAGCCCCAGCATTTT	CASKLSRDRYSNQPQHF
TRBD2	TRBV6-1	TRBJ2-7	.	TGTGCCAGCAGAACCTTTAGCGGGAGGCCGTACGAGCAGTACTTC	CASRTFSGRPYEQYF
TRBD2	TRBV7-3	TRBJ2-5	.	TGTGCCAGCAGCTTAACGGGTACTAGCGGGAGGAGGGAGACCCAGTACTTC	CASSLTGTSGRRETQYF
.	TRBV2	TRBJ1-5	.	TGTGCCAGCAGTCGAGAGGCGGGGGGAAATCAGCCCCAGCATTTT	CASSREAGGNQPQHF
.	TRBV7-8	TRBJ2-3	.	TGTGCCAGCAGCTTAGTAGGAGGGGGCACAGATACGCAGTATTTT	CASSLVGGGTDTQYF
TRBD1	TRBV6-5	TRBJ2-3	.	TGTGCCAGCAGGACCGGGACAGGTTCAGATACGCAGTATTTT	CASRTGTGSDTQYF
TRBD1	TRBV7-9	TRBJ2-7	.	TGTGCCAGCAGCCCAGGACAGGGAAGCGTCCGCGAGTACTTC	CASSPGQGSVREYF
.	TRBV14	TRBJ1-2	once	TGTGCCAGCAGCCAAGACAGGGACTATGGCTACACCTTC	CASSQDRDYGYTF
.	TRBV7-6	TRBJ1-3	.	TGTGCCAGCAGCTTGGAGGCCTGGGCGGGAGGGAGCTCTGGAAACACCATATATTTT	CASSLEAWAGGSSGNTIYF
TRBD1	TRBV11-1	TRBJ2-1	few	TGTGCCAGCAGCTTAGAACAGGGGGCTAATGAGCAGTTCTTC	CASSLEQGANEQFF
.	TRBV7-9	TRBJ1-1	.	TGTGCCAGCAGCTTAGACCGCCTAGGGGATGAAGCTTTCTTT	CASSLDRLGDEAFF
.	TRBV4-3	TRBJ2-1	.	TGCGCCAGCAGCCAGCTTAGTTTTCAAAGAGGCAATGAGCAGTTCTTC	CASSQLSFQRGNEQFF
.	TRBV18	TRBJ2-7	.	TGTGCCAGCTCGACGACGTCAGGCTATGTCAGCTCCTACGAGCAGTACTTC	CASSTTSGYVSSYEQYF
.	TRBV19	TRBJ2-6	few	TGTGCCAGTGGTCGCGGGACGGTGGGAGCCTCTGGGGCCAACGTCCTGACTTTC	CASGRGTVGASGANVLTF
.	TRBV15	TRBJ2-7	.	TGTGCCACCAGCAGAGAAGGGGGTTACGAGCAGTACTTC	CATSREGGYEQYF
TRBD2	TRBV29-1	TRBJ2-1	.	TGCAGCGCTGGACCTAGCGGGAGTGGCAATGAGCAGTTCTTC	CSAGPSGSGNEQFF
.	TRBV28	TRBJ2-5	.	TGTGCCAGCAGTTTCGGTGGCGGCAGCCAAGAGACCCAGTACTTC	CASSFGGGSQETQYF
.	TRBV18	TRBJ2-5	.	TGTGCCAGCTCACGGCGGGAGACCCAGTACTTC	CASSRRETQYF
TRBD1	TRBV5-1	TRBJ2-2	.	TGCGCCAGCAGCTGGACAGGGGGCAGAACCGGGGAGCTGTTTTTT	CASSWTGGRTGELFF
.	TRBV2	TRBJ2-1	.	TGTGCCAGCACCTCAGGAGGGTCAAATGAGCAGTTCTTC	CASTSGGSNEQFF
.	TRBV4-2	TRBJ1-2	.	TGTGCCAGCAGCCAAGTTGGCGGGGTCTATGGCTACACCTTC	CASSQVGGVYGYTF
.	TRBV29-1	TRBJ2-5	few	TGCAGCGTTGAGCTTGAGGAGACCCAGTACTTC	CSVELEETQYF
TRBD1	TRBV2	TRBJ1-1	few	TGTGCCAGCCTCCATCCCGACAGGGTCCAAGCTTTCTTT	CASLHPDRVQAFF
TRBD1	TRBV6-6	TRBJ1-2	.	TGTGCCAGCAGTCCGGACAGGGGCTATGGCTACACCTTC	CASSPDRGYGYTF
TRBD2	TRBV19	TRBJ2-7	.	TGTGCCAGTAGTATAGATACCGGGAGGATCTACGAGCAGTACTTC	CASSIDTGRIYEQYF
.	TRBV4-3	TRBJ2-7	.	TGCGCCAGCAGCCACAAAACAGGGTCTAGCTCCTACGAGCAGTACTTC	CASSHKTGSSSYEQYF
.	TRBV7-2	TRBJ1-6	.	TGTGCCAGCAGCTTAGTGTTCATGGCAGGGTGGAATTCACCCCTCCACTTT	CASSLVFMAGWNSPLHF
.	TRBV5-4	TRBJ2-2	few	TGTGCCAGCAGCTTGGTGTCAGGGGAAGGGGAGCTGTTTTTT	CASSLVSGEGELFF
.	TRBV18	TRBJ2-6	few	TGTGCCAGCTCACCATTTCACAGCAGCTCTGGGGCCAACGTCCTGACTTTC	CASSPFHSSSGANVLTF
.	TRBV7-2	TRBJ1-2	.	TGTGCCAGCAGCTTAGCGGGCCTAGCTTATGGCTACACCTTC	CASSLAGLAYGYTF
TRBD1	TRBV28	TRBJ2-7	few	TGTGCCAGCAGTCAGAATCCGGGACAGGGGACTGGCGAGCAGTACTTC	CASSQNPGQGTGEQYF
TRBD1	TRBV5-1	TRBJ2-5	.	TGCGCCAGCAGCCCGACAGGGGTCGAGACCCAGTACTTC	CASSPTGVETQYF
TRBD1	TRBV28	TRBJ2-2	.	TGTGCCAGCAAGGACAGGCTGAACACCGGGGAGCTGTTTTTT	CASKDRLNTGELFF
.	TRBV4-1	TRBJ2-5	few	TGCGCCAGCAGCCAAGACCGACTCGGCAGTAGGACCCAGTACTTC	CASSQDRLGSRTQYF
.	TRBV19	TRBJ2-7	few	TGTGCCAGTAGCCCAGACGCGCGGAACGTCCGGTACGAGCAGTACTTC	CASSPDARNVRYEQYF